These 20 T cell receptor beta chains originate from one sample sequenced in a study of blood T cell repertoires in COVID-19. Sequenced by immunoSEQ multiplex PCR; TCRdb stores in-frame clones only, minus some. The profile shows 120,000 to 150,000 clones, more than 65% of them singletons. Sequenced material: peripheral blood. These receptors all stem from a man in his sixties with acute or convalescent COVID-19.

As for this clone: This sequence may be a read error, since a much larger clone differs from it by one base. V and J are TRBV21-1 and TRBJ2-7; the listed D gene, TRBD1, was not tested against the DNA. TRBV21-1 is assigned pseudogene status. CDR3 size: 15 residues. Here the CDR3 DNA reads TGTGCCAGCAGCTCCCGGGACAGGGGCTCCTACGAGCAGTACTTC. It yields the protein CASSSRDRGSYEQYF.

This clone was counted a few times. CDR3 nucleotides: TGTGCCAGCAGTTTCTCGGGATACAATGAGCAGTTCTTC. It translates to CASSFSGYNEQFF. V and J are TRBV28 and TRBJ2-1, with D tentatively TRBD2 (5 bases). Germline values: CDR1 MDHEN, CDR2 SYDVKM. This CDR3 spans 13 amino acids. V lost 3 bases and J lost 4, with 7 bases in between.

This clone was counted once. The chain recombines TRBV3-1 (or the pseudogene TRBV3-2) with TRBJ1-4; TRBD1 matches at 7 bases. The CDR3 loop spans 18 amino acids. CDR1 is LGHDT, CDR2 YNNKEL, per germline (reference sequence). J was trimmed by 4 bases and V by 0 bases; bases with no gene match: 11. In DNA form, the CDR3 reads TGTGCCAGCAGCCAAGAAATTGGACAGGATCAACGTAATGAAAAACTGTTTTTT. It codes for CASSQEIGQDQRNEKLFF.

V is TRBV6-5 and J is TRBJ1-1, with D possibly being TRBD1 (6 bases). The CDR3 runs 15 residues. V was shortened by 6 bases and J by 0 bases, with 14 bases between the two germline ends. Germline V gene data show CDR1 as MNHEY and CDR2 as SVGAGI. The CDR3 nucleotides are TGTGCCAGCAGCCGCTCGAGGGGGTTGAACACTGAAGCTTTCTTT. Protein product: CASSRSRGLNTEAFF.

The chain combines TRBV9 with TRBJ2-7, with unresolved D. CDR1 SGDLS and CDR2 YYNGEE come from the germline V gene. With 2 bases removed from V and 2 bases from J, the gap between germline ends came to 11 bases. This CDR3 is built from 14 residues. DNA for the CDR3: TGTGCCAGCAGCGTTACTCCGATGCCCTACGAGCAGTACTTC. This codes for CASSVTPMPYEQYF.

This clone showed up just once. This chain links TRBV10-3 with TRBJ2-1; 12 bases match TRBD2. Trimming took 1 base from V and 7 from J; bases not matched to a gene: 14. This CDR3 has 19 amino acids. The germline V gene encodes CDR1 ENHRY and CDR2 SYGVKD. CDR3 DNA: TGTGCCATCAGTGAGTTGATTTCTAGCGGGAGGGCCGAGATAAATGAGCAGTTCTTC. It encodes CAISELISSGRAEINEQFF.

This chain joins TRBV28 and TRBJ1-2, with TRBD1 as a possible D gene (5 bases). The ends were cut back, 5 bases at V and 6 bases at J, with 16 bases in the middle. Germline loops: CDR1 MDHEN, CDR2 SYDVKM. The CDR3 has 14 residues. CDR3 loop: CASSPQGLNNGYTF. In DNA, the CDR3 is TGTGCCAGCAGTCCCCAGGGATTAAATAATGGCTACACCTTC.

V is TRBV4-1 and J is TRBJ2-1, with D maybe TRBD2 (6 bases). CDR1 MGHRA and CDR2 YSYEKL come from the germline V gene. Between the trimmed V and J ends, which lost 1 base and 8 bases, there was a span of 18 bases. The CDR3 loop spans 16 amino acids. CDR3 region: CASSQVDSGGTDEQFF. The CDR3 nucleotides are TGCGCCAGCAGCCAAGTAGACAGCGGCGGGACCGATGAGCAGTTCTTC.

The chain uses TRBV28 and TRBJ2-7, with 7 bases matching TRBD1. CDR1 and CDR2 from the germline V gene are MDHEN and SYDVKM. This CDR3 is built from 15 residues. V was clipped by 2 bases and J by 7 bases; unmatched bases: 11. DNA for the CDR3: TGTGCCAGCAGTTTACCGGGACAGCAAGGAGTAGAGCAGTACTTC. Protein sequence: CASSLPGQQGVEQYF.

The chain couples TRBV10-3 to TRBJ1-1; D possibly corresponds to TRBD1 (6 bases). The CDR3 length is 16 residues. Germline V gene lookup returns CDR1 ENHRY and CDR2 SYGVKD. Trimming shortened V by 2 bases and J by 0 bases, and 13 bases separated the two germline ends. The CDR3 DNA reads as TGTGCCATCAGTGAGGTTAACCAGGGGATGAACACTGAAGCTTTCTTT. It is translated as CAISEVNQGMNTEAFF.

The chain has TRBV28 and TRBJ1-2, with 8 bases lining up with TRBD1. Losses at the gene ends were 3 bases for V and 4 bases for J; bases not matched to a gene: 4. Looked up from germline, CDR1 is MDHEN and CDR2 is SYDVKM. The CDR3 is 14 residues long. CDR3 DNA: TGTGCCAGCAGTTTTCAGGGGGCCAGCTATGGCTACACCTTC. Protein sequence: CASSFQGASYGYTF.

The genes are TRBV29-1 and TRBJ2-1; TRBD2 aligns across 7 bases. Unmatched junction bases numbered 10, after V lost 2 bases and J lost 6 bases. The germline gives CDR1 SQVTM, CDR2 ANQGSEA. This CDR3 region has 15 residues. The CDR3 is CSVEHGAGAVNEQFF. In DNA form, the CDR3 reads TGCAGCGTTGAACATGGGGCGGGAGCCGTCAATGAGCAGTTCTTC.

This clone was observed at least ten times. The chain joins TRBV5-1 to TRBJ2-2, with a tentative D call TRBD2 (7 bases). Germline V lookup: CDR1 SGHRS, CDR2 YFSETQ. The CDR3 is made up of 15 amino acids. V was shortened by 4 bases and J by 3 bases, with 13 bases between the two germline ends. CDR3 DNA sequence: TGCGCCAGCAGCAGGACTAGGGGGGACACCGGGGAGCTGTTTTTT. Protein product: CASSRTRGDTGELFF.

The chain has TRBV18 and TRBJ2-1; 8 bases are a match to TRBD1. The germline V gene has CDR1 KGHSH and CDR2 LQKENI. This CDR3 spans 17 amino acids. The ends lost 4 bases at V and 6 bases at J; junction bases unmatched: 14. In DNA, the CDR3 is TGTGCCAGCTCACGACAGATTTTACAGGGGGATACCAATGAGCAGTTCTTC. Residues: CASSRQILQGDTNEQFF.

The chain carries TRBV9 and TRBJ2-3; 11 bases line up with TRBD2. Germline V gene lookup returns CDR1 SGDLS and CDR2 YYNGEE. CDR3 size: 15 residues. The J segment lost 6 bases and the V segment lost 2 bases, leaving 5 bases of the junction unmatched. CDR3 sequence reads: CASSVTSGEGDTQYF. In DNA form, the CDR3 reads TGTGCCAGCAGCGTGACTAGCGGGGAGGGCGATACGCAGTATTTT.

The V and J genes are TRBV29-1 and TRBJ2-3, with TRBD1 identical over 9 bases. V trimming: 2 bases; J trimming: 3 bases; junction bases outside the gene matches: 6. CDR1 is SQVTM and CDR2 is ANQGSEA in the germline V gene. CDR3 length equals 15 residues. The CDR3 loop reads CSVEQQGARTDTQYF. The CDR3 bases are TGCAGCGTTGAACAACAGGGGGCGAGAACAGATACGCAGTATTTT.

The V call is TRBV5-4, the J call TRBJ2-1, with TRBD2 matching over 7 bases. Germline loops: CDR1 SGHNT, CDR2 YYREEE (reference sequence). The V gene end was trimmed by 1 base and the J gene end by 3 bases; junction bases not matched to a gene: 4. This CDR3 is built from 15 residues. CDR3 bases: TGTGCCAGCAGCTTGTGGTTAGCGGGCTACAATGAGCAGTTCTTC. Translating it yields CASSLWLAGYNEQFF. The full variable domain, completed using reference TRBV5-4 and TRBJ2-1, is ETGVTQSPTHLIKTRGQQVTLRCSSQSGHNTVSWYQQALGQGPQFIFQYYREEENGRGNFPPRFSGLQFPNYSSELNVNALELDDSALYLCASSLWLAGYNEQFFGPGTRLTVL.

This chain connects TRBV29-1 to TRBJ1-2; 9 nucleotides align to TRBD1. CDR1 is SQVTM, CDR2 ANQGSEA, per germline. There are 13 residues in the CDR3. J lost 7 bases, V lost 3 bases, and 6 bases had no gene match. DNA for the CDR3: TGCAGCGTTGAGCCACAGGGGGCTGGTGGCTACACCTTC. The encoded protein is CSVEPQGAGGYTF.

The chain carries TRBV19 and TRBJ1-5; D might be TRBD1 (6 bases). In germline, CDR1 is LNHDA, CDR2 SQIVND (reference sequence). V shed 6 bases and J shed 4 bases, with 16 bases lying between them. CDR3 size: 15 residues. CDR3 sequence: CASSPEDRLNQPQHF. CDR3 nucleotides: TGTGCCAGTAGCCCTGAGGACAGACTGAATCAGCCCCAGCATTTT.

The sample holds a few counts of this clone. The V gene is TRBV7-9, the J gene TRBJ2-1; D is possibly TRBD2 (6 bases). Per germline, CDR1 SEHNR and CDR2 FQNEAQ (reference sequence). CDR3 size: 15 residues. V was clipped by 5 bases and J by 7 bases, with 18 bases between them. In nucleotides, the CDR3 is TGTGCCAGCAGCAGGGGCGGGAATGGGAAAAATGAGCAGTTCTTC. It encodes CASSRGGNGKNEQFF.